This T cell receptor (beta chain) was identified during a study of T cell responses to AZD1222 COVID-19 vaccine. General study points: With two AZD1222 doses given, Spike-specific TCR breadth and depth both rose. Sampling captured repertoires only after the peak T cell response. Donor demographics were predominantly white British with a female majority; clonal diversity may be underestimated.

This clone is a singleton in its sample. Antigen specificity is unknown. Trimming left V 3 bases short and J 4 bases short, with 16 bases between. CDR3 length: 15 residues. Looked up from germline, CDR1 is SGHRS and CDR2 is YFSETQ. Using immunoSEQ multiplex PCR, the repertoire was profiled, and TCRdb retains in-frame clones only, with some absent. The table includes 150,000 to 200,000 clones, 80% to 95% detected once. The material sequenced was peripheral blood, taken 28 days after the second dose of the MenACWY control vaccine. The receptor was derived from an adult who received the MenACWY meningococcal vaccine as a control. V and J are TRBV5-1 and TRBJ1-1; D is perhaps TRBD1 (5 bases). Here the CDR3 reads CASSSAGPDATEAFF. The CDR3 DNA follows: TGCGCCAGCAGCTCGGCGGGACCTGATGCCACTGAAGCTTTCTTT.